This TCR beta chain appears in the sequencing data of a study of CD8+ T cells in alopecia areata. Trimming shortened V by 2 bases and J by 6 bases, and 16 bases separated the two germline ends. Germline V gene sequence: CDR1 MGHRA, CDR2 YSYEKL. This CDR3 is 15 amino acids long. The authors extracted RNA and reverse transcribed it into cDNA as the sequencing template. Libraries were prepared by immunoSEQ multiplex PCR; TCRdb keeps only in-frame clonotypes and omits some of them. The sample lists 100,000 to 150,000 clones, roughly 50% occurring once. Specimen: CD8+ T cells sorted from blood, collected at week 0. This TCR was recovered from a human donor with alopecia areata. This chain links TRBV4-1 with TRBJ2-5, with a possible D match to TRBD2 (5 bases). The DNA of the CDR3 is TGCGCCAGCAGCCAAAACTCCCCGGAGCGGAAGACCCAGTACTTC. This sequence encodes CASSQNSPERKTQYF.